A selection of T cell receptor beta chains follows, all from one sample in a study of beta chain features in type 1 diabetes. Assay: immunoSEQ multiplex PCR; the TCRdb copy retains only in-frame clones and omits some. Altogether approximately 150,000 clones are present, 8.5% to 12% being singletons, with the ten largest covering 1% to 1.5%. The specimen was naive CD4+ T cells from blood. The receptors originated from a man aged 18 to 30 in good health. Both conserved end residues are part of each CDR3. Clone size is not always given. Where it is, it says once, few, many or a class for expanded clones.

j_call | clone_size | v_call | cdr3_aa
TRBJ2-1 | - | TRBV19 | CASSIDRDYNEQFF
TRBJ1-2 | - | TRBV6-5 | CASRPGQGNYGYTF
TRBJ1-4 | - | TRBV7-9 | CASSVTGVRTNEKLFF
TRBJ2-2 | few | TRBV9 | CASSVVPGYTGELFF
TRBJ2-1 | - | TRBV5-1 | CASSPLGTGAVEQFF
TRBJ2-4 | - | TRBV7-8 | CASSPTSGYSKNIQYF
TRBJ1-2 | - | TRBV10-3 | CAISTGGIGYTF
TRBJ2-5 | few | TRBV5-1 | CASSLGSGTQETQYF
TRBJ2-7 | - | TRBV27 | CASRGTGPSYEQYF
TRBJ2-5 | - | TRBV4-3 | CASSQPGTRVETQYF
TRBJ1-6 | few | TRBV4-3 | CASSQETGGGYNSPLHF
TRBJ2-7 | - | TRBV9 | CASSAAGGTYEQYF
TRBJ2-1 | few | TRBV19 | CASSRGGFGEQFF
TRBJ1-1 | few | TRBV4-3 | CASSQDPAGTPEAFF
TRBJ2-1 | many | TRBV7-9 | CASSLALGPSYNEQFF
TRBJ2-5 | few | TRBV5-5 | CASSLGLAGPETQYF
TRBJ2-5 | - | TRBV18 | CASSPPGQGAGEQYF
TRBJ2-6 | many | TRBV5-6 | CASSAYSGANVLTF
TRBJ2-3 | few | TRBV5-1 | CASWTSVPDTQYF
TRBJ2-3 | - | TRBV27 | CASSPRRGIDTQYF
TRBJ1-2 | - | TRBV28 | CASSAPGQGDYGYTF
TRBJ2-2 | few | TRBV5-1 | CASSTKPTSGGPAVVTGELFF
TRBJ2-7 | many | TRBV7-2 | CASSVGQAYEQYF
TRBJ1-3 | - | TRBV6-5 | CASSYERSSGNTIYF
TRBJ2-1 | - | TRBV7-9 | CASSLLGQVNEQFF
TRBJ2-1 | - | TRBV6-5 | CASIYGQGGYNEQFF
TRBJ2-2 | few | TRBV30 | CAWRVGRGVITGELFF
TRBJ1-3 | few | TRBV18 | CASSPGQPPGNTIYF
TRBJ1-2 | - | TRBV9 | CASSGSSSGGAGYGYTF
TRBJ2-3 | many | TRBV15 | CATSSTSGGDTQYF
TRBJ2-5 | few | TRBV14 | CASSRNSAGGFETQYF
TRBJ2-3 | few | TRBV2 | CASRAGDRLNTDTQYF
TRBJ1-2 | few | TRBV18 | CASSPAGRRSGYTF
TRBJ2-3 | - | TRBV30 | CAWRLAGGSDTQYF
TRBJ1-1 | many | TRBV2 | CAGGGRNTEAFF
TRBJ2-7 | - | TRBV6-6 | CASSYGGAGGPYEQYF
TRBJ1-5 | few | TRBV6-6 | CASSSGNQPQHF
TRBJ1-6 | few | TRBV18 | CASSRQGFDSPLHF
TRBJ1-2 | - | TRBV7-2 | CASSLAVGRQGSYGYTF
TRBJ1-2 | - | TRBV10-3 | CAISAREAYGYTF
TRBJ1-5 | few | TRBV2 | CASSRGQKKITPQHF
TRBJ2-7 | few | TRBV5-6 | CASSFGAISSYEQYF
TRBJ2-1 | - | TRBV11-3 | CASSSVQGAFHNEQFF